Below, 6 T cell receptor beta chains from the same sample are listed, as sequenced in a study of blood T cell repertoires in COVID-19. The data were produced by immunoSEQ multiplex PCR, yet TCRdb's version contains in-frame clones alone and is incomplete. The repertoire consists of fewer than 200,000 clones, with roughly 90% occurring once and the leading ten covering around 21%. Material: peripheral blood. Every receptor here comes from a man between 65 and 79 years old with active or convalescent COVID-19.

V usage is TRBV28 and J usage is TRBJ1-2; 7 nucleotides agree with TRBD1. J gave up 7 bases and V 6 bases, and 11 bases lay outside the gene matches. This CDR3 is built from 14 residues. Germline V lookup: CDR1 MDHEN, CDR2 SYDVKM. The CDR3 sequence is CASSTSRQGGGYTF. In DNA form, the CDR3 reads TGTGCCAGCAGCACCTCCCGACAGGGAGGTGGCTACACCTTC.

This clone was picked up a small number of times. The chain couples TRBV27 to TRBJ1-1; 9 nucleotides line up with TRBD1. The CDR3 totals 14 residues. Germline V gene lookup returns CDR1 MNHEY and CDR2 SMNVEV (reference sequence). The J segment lost 6 bases and the V segment lost 5 bases, leaving 7 bases of the junction unmatched. CDR3 coding DNA: TGTGCCAGCAGTGTTTATACAGGGGGCTCTGAAGCTTTCTTT. Translating it yields CASSVYTGGSEAFF.

The V call is TRBV7-9, the J call TRBJ2-1, with TRBD1 as a possible D gene (6 bases). Looked up from germline, CDR1 is SEHNR and CDR2 is FQNEAQ (reference sequence). The CDR3 extends over 15 amino acids. The V end lost 7 bases, the J end lost 1 base, and 14 bases lay between the germline ends. This CDR3 is CASNKARGSYNEQFF. Written as DNA, the CDR3 is TGTGCCAGCAACAAAGCAAGGGGGTCCTACAATGAGCAGTTCTTC. The variable domain in full, with the rest retrieved from reference TRBV7-9 and TRBJ2-1, is DTGVSQNPRHKITKRGQNVTFRCDPISEHNRLYWYRQTLGQGPEFLTYFQNEAQLEKSRLLSDRFSAERPKGSFSTLEIQRTEQGDSAMYLCASNKARGSYNEQFFGPGTRLTVL.

The V and J genes are TRBV18 and TRBJ1-2; TRBD1 is a possible D gene (5 bases). With 3 bases removed from V and 4 bases from J, the gap between germline ends came to 21 bases. CDR1 KGHSH and CDR2 LQKENI come from the germline V gene. The CDR3 has 17 residues. In nucleotides, the CDR3 is TGTGCCAGCTCACCCCCCCTTCCGGGCGGGACTGGCTATGGCTACACCTTC. Encoded protein: CASSPPLPGGTGYGYTF.

This chain links TRBV15 with TRBJ1-5; D is perhaps TRBD1 (5 bases). Between the trimmed V and J ends, which lost 4 bases and 4 bases, there was a span of 20 bases. The germline gives CDR1 LNHNV, CDR2 YYDKDF (reference sequence). The CDR3 is made up of 17 amino acids. The CDR3 coding sequence is TGTGCCACCAGCAAAAACCCGGGGCAGGGAGGGAATCAGCCCCAGCATTTT. Protein: CATSKNPGQGGNQPQHF.

The chain has TRBV9 and TRBJ1-6, with D maybe TRBD1 (6 bases). Germline V gives CDR1 SGDLS, CDR2 YYNGEE. The CDR3 contains 18 residues. The germline V and J ends were trimmed by 3 bases and 7 bases, with 23 bases remaining between them. For the CDR3, the DNA is TGTGCCAGCAGCGGCTCATCCCTGGGTTCAGGGGACAATTCACCCCTCCACTTT. Translating gives CASSGSSLGSGDNSPLHF.